This passage covers 6 T cell receptor beta chains from one sample sequenced in a study of T cells in tumors after PD-1 blockade. Produced via immunoSEQ multiplex PCR; TCRdb's table is partial and in-frame only. The sample shows approximately 15,000 clones, around four fifths of them seen only once. The material sequenced was PBMCs, taken after anti-PD-1 treatment. The receptors originated from a human donor with basal cell carcinoma.

This clone is judged medium-sized. V is TRBV28 and J is TRBJ1-2; 7 bases are shared with TRBD1. The V segment lost 2 bases and the J segment 6 bases; nucleotides outside the gene matches: 3. The CDR3 loop spans 13 amino acids. Germline CDR1 MDHEN, CDR2 SYDVKM. CDR3 in amino acids: CASSLTGEDGYTF. DNA of the CDR3: TGTGCCAGCAGTTTAACAGGGGAGGATGGCTACACCTTC.

The chain is built from TRBV24-1 and TRBJ2-3, with 11 bases identical to TRBD1. Germline CDR1 KGHDR, CDR2 SFDVKD. This CDR3 spans 19 amino acids. With V trimmed by 5 bases and J by 0 bases, 12 bases remained unmatched. CDR3 nucleotides: TGTGCCACCAGTGGATGGGGGACAGGGGGTTCGGCTAGCACAGATACGCAGTATTTT. It specifies CATSGWGTGGSASTDTQYF.

The gene calls are TRBV6-6 and TRBJ1-5, with 7 bases identical to TRBD1. Germline values: CDR1 MNHNY, CDR2 SVGAGI (reference sequence). This CDR3 contains 16 residues. The junction had 8 bases not matched to a gene; V was cut back by 6 bases and J by 0 bases. The CDR3 sequence: CASRPDRRYSNQPQHF. As DNA, the CDR3 is TGTGCCAGCAGACCGGACAGGAGGTATAGCAATCAGCCCCAGCATTTT.

The V call is TRBV20-1, the J call TRBJ2-3, with 8 bases lining up with TRBD2. This CDR3 spans 15 amino acids. Germline V gives CDR1 DFQATT, CDR2 SNEGSKA (reference sequence). J lost 6 bases, V lost 3 bases, and 11 bases had no gene match. The CDR3 sequence: CSASILERESDTQYF. The CDR3 nucleotides are TGCAGTGCTAGTATTTTGGAGCGGGAGAGTGATACGCAGTATTTT.

The CDR3 nucleotides are TGCGCCAGCAGCTTGGCAGGGGGAATCAATCAGCCCCAGCATTTT. This sequence encodes CASSLAGGINQPQHF. V is TRBV5-1 and J is TRBJ1-5; 7 positions match TRBD1. The V segment lost 0 bases and the J segment 3 bases; nucleotides outside the gene matches: 3. Per germline, CDR1 SGHRS and CDR2 YFSETQ. The CDR3 is 15 amino acids.

This clone was seen a single time. The genes are TRBV9 and TRBJ1-4; D unresolved. Trimming took 0 bases from V and 7 from J, leaving 13 bases between them. The CDR3 contains 15 residues. Per germline, CDR1 SGDLS and CDR2 YYNGEE. Here the CDR3 reads CASSVGHSGSEKLFF. DNA for the CDR3: TGTGCCAGCAGCGTAGGGCATTCTGGGAGTGAAAAACTGTTTTTT.